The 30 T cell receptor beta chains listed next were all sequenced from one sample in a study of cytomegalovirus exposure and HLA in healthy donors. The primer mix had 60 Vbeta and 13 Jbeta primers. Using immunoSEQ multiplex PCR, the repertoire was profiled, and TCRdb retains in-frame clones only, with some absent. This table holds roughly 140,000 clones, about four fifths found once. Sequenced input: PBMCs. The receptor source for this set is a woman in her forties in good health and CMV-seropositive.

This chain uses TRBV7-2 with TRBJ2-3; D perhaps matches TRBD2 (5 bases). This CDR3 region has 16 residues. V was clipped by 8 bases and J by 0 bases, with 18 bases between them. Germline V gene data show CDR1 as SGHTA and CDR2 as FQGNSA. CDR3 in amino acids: CASAIISGPSTDTQYF. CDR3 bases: TGTGCCAGCGCCATAATAAGCGGCCCTAGCACAGATACGCAGTATTTT.

The DNA of the CDR3 is TGTGCCAGCAGCGCTAACAGGGGTAGGACTGAAGCTTTCTTT. Protein product: CASSANRGRTEAFF. The rearrangement joins TRBV9 to TRBJ1-1, with 7 bases identical to TRBD1. The length of the CDR3 is 14 residues. Germline CDR1 SGDLS, CDR2 YYNGEE. V shed 3 bases, J shed 5 bases, and the junction held 7 bases outside the gene matches.

CDR3 in amino acids: CASSLAPGLAGYNEQFF. For the CDR3, the DNA is TGCGCCAGCAGCTTGGCCCCAGGACTAGCGGGATATAATGAGCAGTTCTTC. The chain couples TRBV5-1 to TRBJ2-1, with 12 nucleotides matching TRBD2. With 0 bases clipped from V and 7 bases from J, the junction kept 8 bases outside the gene matches. This CDR3 contains 17 residues. The germline V gene has CDR1 SGHRS and CDR2 YFSETQ.

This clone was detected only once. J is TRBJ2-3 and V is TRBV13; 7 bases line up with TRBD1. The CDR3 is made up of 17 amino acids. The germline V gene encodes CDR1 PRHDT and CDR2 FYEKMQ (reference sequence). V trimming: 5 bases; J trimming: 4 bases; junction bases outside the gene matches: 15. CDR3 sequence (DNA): TGTGCCAGCAGCCCCCGGGACAGAAGGCCGGACGCAGATACGCAGTATTTT. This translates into CASSPRDRRPDADTQYF.

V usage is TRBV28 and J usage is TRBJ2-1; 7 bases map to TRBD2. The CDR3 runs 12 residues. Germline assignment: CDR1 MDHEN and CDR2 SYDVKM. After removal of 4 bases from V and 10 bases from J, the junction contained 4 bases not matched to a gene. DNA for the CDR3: TGTGCCAGCAGTTCGAGCGGGACGGAGCAGTTCTTC. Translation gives CASSSSGTEQFF.

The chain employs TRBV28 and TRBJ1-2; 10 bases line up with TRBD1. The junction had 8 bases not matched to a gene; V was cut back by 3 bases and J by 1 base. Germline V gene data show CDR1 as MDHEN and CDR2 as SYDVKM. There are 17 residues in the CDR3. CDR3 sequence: CASSLIVWDRGNYGYTF. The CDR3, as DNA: TGTGCCAGCAGTTTGATCGTGTGGGACAGGGGTAACTATGGCTACACCTTC.

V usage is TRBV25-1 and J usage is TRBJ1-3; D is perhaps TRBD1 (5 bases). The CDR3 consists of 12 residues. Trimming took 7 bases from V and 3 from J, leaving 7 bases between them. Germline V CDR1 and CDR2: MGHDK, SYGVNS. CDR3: CASTGVGNTIYF. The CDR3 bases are TGTGCCAGCACGGGGGTTGGAAACACCATATATTTT.

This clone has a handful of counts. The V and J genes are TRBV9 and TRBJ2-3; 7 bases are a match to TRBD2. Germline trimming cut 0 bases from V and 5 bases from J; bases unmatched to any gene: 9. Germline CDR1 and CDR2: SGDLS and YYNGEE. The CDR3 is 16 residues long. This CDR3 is CASSVVGGSRGDTQYF. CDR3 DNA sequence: TGTGCCAGCAGCGTAGTCGGCGGGAGTAGAGGAGATACGCAGTATTTT.

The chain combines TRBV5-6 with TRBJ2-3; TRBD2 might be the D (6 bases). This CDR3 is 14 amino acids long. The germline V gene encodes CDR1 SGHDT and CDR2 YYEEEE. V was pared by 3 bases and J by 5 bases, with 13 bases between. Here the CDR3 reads CASSYVTAGDTQYF. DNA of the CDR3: TGTGCCAGCAGCTACGTTACAGCGGGAGATACGCAGTATTTT.

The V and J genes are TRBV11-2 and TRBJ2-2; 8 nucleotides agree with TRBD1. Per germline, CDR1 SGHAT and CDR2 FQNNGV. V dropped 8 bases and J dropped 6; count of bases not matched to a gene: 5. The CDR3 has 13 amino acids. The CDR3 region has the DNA TGTGCCAGCGGGGACAGGTTGGCCGGGGAGCTGTTTTTT. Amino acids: CASGDRLAGELFF.

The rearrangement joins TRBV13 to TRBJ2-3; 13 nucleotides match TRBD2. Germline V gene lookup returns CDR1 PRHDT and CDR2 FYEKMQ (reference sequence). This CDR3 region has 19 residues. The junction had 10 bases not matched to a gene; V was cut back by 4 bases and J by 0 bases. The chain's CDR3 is CASSWRTSGSPHSTDTQYF. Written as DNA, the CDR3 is TGTGCCAGCAGCTGGCGGACTAGCGGGAGCCCCCATAGCACAGATACGCAGTATTTT.

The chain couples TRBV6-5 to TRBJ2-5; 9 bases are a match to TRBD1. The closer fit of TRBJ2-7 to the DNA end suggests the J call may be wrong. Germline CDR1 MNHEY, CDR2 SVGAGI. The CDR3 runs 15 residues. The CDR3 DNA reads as TGTGCCAGCAGTTACTCGGGACAGGGAGCCTACGAGCAGTACTTC. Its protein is CASSYSGQGAYEQYF.

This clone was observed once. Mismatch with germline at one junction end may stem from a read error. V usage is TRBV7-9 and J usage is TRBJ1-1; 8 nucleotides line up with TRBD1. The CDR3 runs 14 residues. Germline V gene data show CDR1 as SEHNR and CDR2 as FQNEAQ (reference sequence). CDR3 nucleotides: TGTTCCAGCAGCTTACGGGACAGGCCGACTGAAGCTTTCTTT. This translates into CSSSLRDRPTEAFF.

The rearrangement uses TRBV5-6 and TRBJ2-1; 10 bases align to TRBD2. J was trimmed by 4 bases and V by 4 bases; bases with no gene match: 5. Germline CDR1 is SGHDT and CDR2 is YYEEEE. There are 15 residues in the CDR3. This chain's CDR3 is CASSAGLAEYNEQFF. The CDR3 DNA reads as TGTGCCAGCAGCGCCGGACTAGCGGAGTACAATGAGCAGTTCTTC.

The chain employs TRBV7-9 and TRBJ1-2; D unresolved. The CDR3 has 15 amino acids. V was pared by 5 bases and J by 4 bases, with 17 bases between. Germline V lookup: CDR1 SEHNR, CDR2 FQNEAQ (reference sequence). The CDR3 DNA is TGTGCCAGCAGCCCCGTGTCGGCGCGGGGCTATGGCTACACCTTC. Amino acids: CASSPVSARGYGYTF.

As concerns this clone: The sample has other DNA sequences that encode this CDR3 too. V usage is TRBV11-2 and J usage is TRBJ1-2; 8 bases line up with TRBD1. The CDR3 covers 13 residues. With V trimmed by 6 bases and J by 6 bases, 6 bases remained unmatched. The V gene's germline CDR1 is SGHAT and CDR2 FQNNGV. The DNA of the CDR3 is TGTGCCAGCAGTCTGGACAGGGTTGATGGCTACACCTTC. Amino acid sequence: CASSLDRVDGYTF.

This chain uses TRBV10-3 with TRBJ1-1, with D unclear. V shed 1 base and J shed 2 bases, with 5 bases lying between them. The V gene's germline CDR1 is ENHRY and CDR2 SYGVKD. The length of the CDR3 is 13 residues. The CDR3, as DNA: TGTGCCATCAGTGAGTTGAGTAACACTGAAGCTTTCTTT. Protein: CAISELSNTEAFF.

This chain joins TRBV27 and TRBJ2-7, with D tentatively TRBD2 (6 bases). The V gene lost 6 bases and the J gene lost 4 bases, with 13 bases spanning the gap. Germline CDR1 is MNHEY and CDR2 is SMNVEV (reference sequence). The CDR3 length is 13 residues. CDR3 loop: CASSSGGRYEQYF. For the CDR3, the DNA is TGTGCCAGCAGCTCGGGTGGGAGGTACGAGCAGTACTTC.

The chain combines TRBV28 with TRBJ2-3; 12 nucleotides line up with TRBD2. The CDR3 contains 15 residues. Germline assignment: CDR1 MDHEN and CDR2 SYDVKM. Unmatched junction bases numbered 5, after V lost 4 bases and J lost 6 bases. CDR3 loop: CASSSPTSGSDTQYF. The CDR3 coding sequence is TGTGCCAGCAGTTCCCCGACTAGCGGGAGTGATACGCAGTATTTT.

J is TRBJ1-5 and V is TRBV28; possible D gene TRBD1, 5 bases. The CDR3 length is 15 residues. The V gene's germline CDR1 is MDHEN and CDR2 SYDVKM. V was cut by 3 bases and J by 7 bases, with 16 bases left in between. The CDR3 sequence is CASSFRGPGGQPQHF. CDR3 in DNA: TGTGCCAGCAGTTTTAGGGGACCGGGAGGACAGCCCCAGCATTTT.

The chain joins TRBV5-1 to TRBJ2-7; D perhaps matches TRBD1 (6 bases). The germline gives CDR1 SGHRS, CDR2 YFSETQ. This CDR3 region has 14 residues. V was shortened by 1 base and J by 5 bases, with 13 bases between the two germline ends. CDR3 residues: CASSLNRAQHEQYF. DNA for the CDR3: TGCGCCAGCAGCTTGAACAGGGCACAACACGAGCAGTACTTC.

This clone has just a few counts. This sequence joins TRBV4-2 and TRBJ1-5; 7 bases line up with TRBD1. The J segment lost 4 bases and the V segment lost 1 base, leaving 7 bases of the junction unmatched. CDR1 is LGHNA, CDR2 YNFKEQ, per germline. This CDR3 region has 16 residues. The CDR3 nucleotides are TGTGCCAGCAGCCAAGTTATGTCAGGGGGGAATCAGCCCCAGCATTTT. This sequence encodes CASSQVMSGGNQPQHF.

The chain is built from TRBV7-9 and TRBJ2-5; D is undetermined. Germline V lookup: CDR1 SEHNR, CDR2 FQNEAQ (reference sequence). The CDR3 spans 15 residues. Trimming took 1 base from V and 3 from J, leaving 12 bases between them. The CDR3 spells CASSLGHAEKETQYF. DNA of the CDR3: TGTGCCAGCAGCTTAGGGCATGCGGAAAAAGAGACCCAGTACTTC.

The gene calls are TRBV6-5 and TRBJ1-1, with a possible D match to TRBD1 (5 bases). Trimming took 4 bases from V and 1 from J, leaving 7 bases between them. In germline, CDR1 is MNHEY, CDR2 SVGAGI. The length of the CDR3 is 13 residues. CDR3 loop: CASSLDKNTEAFF. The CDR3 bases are TGTGCCAGCAGTTTGGACAAGAACACTGAAGCTTTCTTT.

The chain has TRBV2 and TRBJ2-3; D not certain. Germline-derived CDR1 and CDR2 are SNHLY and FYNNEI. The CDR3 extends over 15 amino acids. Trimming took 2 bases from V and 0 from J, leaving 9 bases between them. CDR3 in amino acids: CASSESYGSTDTQYF. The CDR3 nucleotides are TGTGCCAGCAGTGAAAGCTACGGGAGCACAGATACGCAGTATTTT. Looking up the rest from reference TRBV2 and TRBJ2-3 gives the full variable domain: EPEVTQTPSHQVTQMGQEVILRCVPISNHLYFYWYRQILGQKVEFLVSFYNNEISEKSEIFDDQFSVERPDGSNFTLKIRSTKLEDSAMYFCASSESYGSTDTQYFGPGTRLTVL.

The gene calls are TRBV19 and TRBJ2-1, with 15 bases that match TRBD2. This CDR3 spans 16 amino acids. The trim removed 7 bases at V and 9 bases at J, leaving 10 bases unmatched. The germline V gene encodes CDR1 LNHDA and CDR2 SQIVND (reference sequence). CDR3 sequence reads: CASMTGLAGGPGEQFF. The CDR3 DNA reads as TGTGCCAGTATGACAGGACTAGCGGGAGGGCCTGGTGAGCAGTTCTTC.

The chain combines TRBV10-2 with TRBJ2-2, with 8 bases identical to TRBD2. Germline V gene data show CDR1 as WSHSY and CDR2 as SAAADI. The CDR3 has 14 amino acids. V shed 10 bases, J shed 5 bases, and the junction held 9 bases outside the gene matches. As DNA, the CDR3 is TGCGCCACCGCCGGGGCGGGAGGAACCGGGGAGCTGTTTTTT. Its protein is CATAGAGGTGELFF.

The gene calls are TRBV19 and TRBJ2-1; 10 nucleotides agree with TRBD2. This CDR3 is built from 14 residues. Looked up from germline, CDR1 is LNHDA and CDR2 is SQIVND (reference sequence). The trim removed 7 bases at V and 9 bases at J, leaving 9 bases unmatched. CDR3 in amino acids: CASIGTSVSGEQFF. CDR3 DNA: TGTGCCAGTATCGGGACTAGCGTTTCGGGTGAGCAGTTCTTC.

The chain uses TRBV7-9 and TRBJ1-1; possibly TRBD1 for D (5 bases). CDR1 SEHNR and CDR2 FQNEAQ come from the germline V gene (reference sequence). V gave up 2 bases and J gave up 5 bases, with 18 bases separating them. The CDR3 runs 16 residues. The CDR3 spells CASSLTRDLRGTEAFF. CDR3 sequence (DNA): TGTGCCAGCAGCTTAACCAGGGACCTTCGGGGGACTGAAGCTTTCTTT.

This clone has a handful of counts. The CDR3 nucleotides read TGTGCCAGCACCCCCTACGGGACTAGCGGGAGGTACAATGAGCAGTTCTTC. It codes for CASTPYGTSGRYNEQFF. The chain has TRBV6-4 and TRBJ2-1; 15 bases agree with TRBD2. V shed 7 bases, J shed 4 bases, and the junction held 8 bases outside the gene matches. Germline values: CDR1 MRHNA, CDR2 SNTAGT. This CDR3 is built from 17 residues.